This is a list of T cell receptor beta chains from one sample in a study of metastatic and nonmetastatic thyroid tumors. Through MiXCR, TCRdb re-clonotyped the PCR reads. The sample carries about 93,000 clones, approximately 11% recorded once. Sequenced input: blood. These receptors originate from a female donor with papillary thyroid cancer or a benign thyroid nodule (not recorded which). Some clones in this sample may be carry-over from other donors' samples. The CDR3 runs from the conserved cysteine through the conserved F or W. Each record gives: J gene, clone size, V gene, D gene, CDR3 protein, CDR3 DNA. The D gene is left open where the match is weak. Not every row has a clone size; where given, it reads once, few, many or a size class.

TRBJ2-6,.,TRBV20-1,.,CSARERGVPGANVLTF,TGCAGTGCTAGAGAGAGAGGGGTACCTGGGGCCAACGTCCTGACTTTC
TRBJ2-7,many,TRBV28,.,CASSLSGSGWVEQYF,TGTGCCAGCAGTTTATCCGGGTCAGGGTGGGTCGAGCAGTACTTC
TRBJ2-7,many,TRBV5-1,TRBD2,CASRPSGLVSYEQYF,TGCGCCAGCAGACCATCGGGACTAGTTTCCTACGAGCAGTACTTC
TRBJ2-5,many,TRBV11-2,.,CASSQDPLGETQYF,TGTGCCAGCAGCCAGGACCCCCTCGGAGAGACCCAGTACTTC
TRBJ1-2,many,TRBV28,.,CASSWRGDLDGYTF,TGTGCCAGCAGTTGGCGGGGGGATTTGGATGGCTACACCTTC
TRBJ1-1,many,TRBV28,.,CASSIRPSEAFF,TGTGCCAGCAGTATACGACCCTCCGAAGCTTTCTTT
TRBJ1-5,few,TRBV6-1,TRBD1,CASSRHGTGGQPQHF,TGTGCCAGCAGTAGGCACGGGACAGGCGGTCAGCCCCAGCATTTT
TRBJ1-2,.,TRBV20-1,.,CSARDPGVDYGYTF,TGCAGTGCTAGAGATCCAGGGGTCGACTATGGCTACACCTTC
TRBJ1-5,many,TRBV6-1,TRBD1,CASRRQGGNQPQHF,TGTGCCAGCAGACGACAGGGAGGTAATCAGCCCCAGCATTTT
TRBJ1-3,many,TRBV28,.,CASSLYQLSGNTIYF,TGTGCCAGCAGTTTATACCAACTCTCTGGAAACACCATATATTTT
TRBJ1-2,many,TRBV10-3,TRBD1,CAISEGQGGYGYTF,TGTGCCATCAGTGAGGGACAGGGGGGCTATGGCTACACCTTC
TRBJ2-7,many,TRBV29-1,.,CSVESTDTYEQYF,TGCAGCGTTGAGAGTACAGATACCTACGAGCAGTACTTC
TRBJ2-2,few,TRBV24-1,.,CATIESQDTGELFF,TGTGCCACCATTGAGTCTCAGGACACCGGGGAGCTCTTTTTT
TRBJ2-4,many,TRBV7-2,TRBD1,CASSLLGQGVGKNIQYF,TGTGCCAGCAGCTTACTTGGACAGGGGGTGGGCAAAAACATTCAGTACTTC
TRBJ2-2,many,TRBV10-3,.,CASGTIGELFF,TGTGCCTCGGGGACGATCGGGGAGCTGTTTTTT
TRBJ1-1,many,TRBV3-1,TRBD1,CASSWDRASTNTEAFF,TGTGCCAGCAGCTGGGACAGGGCATCGACGAACACTGAAGCTTTCTTT
TRBJ2-1,many,TRBV2,.,CASSWGGVTNEQFF,TGTGCCAGCAGCTGGGGTGGGGTGACCAATGAGCAGTTCTTC
TRBJ2-7,many,TRBV19,TRBD1,CASSGRQGAYEQYF,TGTGCCAGTAGTGGGAGACAGGGGGCCTACGAGCAGTACTTC
TRBJ1-5,many,TRBV2,TRBD1,CASQGGAGNQPQHF,TGTGCCAGCCAAGGGGGCGCGGGCAATCAGCCCCAGCATTTT
TRBJ2-3,many,TRBV30,.,CAWSPLGPLDTQYF,TGTGCCTGGAGTCCCTTGGGGCCGTTGGATACGCAGTATTTT
TRBJ1-6,many,TRBV19,TRBD1,CASGTASYNSPLHF,TGTGCCAGTGGGACAGCGTCCTATAATTCACCCCTCCACTTT
TRBJ2-7,many,TRBV28,TRBD1,CASSPPGGQAVVKQYF,TGTGCCAGCAGTCCCCCCGGGGGACAGGCAGTAGTTAAGCAGTACTTC
TRBJ2-3,many,TRBV7-8,.,CASSFPLGDTQYF,TGTGCCAGCAGCTTTCCATTGGGCGATACGCAGTATTTT
TRBJ1-2,many,TRBV6-5,TRBD1,CASSYQGDGYTF,TGTGCCAGCAGTTATCAGGGGGATGGCTACACCTTC
TRBJ1-2,many,TRBV9,.,CASAPGDYGYTF,TGTGCCAGCGCCCCAGGGGACTATGGCTACACCTTC
TRBJ1-5,many,TRBV30,.,CAWSVRGSDPNQPQHF,TGTGCCTGGAGTGTGAGGGGGTCCGATCCTAATCAGCCCCAGCATTTT
TRBJ2-3,once,TRBV7-9,.,CASSTAATDTQYF,TGTGCCAGCAGCACGGCCGCTACAGATACGCAGTATTTT
TRBJ2-1,many,TRBV10-3,TRBD2,CAISESSIAGVAGEQFF,TGTGCCATCAGTGAGTCTTCGATAGCGGGAGTAGCAGGTGAGCAGTTCTTC
TRBJ2-3,many,TRBV28,.,CASRDILDTQYF,TGTGCCAGCAGGGATATCTTAGATACGCAGTATTTT
TRBJ2-1,many,TRBV27,TRBD2,CASSLITGVSGRRTHEQFF,TGTGCCAGCAGTTTGATCACAGGCGTTAGCGGGAGGAGAACGCATGAGCAGTTCTTC
TRBJ2-3,.,TRBV13,.,CASSSPPGRIRGSTYTQYF,TGTGCCAGCAGCTCTCCCCCGGGACGAATCAGGGGAAGTACATATACTCAGTATTTT
TRBJ1-1,many,TRBV6-1,TRBD1,CASKGTGISWDTEAFF,TGTGCCAGCAAAGGGACAGGGATAAGTTGGGACACTGAAGCTTTCTTT
TRBJ2-3,many,TRBV5-1,TRBD1,CASSPGTGETDTQYF,TGCGCCAGCAGCCCAGGGACAGGGGAAACAGATACGCAGTATTTT
TRBJ2-7,many,TRBV20-1,.,CSARAAVSYEQYF,TGCAGTGCTAGAGCGGCGGTATCCTACGAGCAGTACTTC
TRBJ2-3,many,TRBV5-1,.,CASSLKLGPSTDTQYF,TGCGCCAGCAGCTTGAAGTTAGGACCTAGCACAGATACGCAGTATTTT
TRBJ1-1,many,TRBV7-2,.,CASSRDPGLNTEAFF,TGTGCCAGCAGCCGCGATCCGGGTTTGAACACTGAAGCTTTCTTT
TRBJ2-7,.,TRBV20-1,.,CSAVPLGAGISYEQYF,TGCAGTGCAGTCCCCTTAGGTGCGGGAATTTCCTACGAGCAGTACTTC
TRBJ2-4,few,TRBV27,TRBD2,CASSSLAGTSGRLAKNIQYF,TGTGCCAGCAGTTCCCTCGCGGGGACTAGTGGGAGACTAGCCAAAAACATTCAGTACTTC
TRBJ2-1,many,TRBV6-2/TRBV6-3,.,CASSRSNEQFF,TGTGCCAGCAGTCGATCCAATGAGCAGTTCTTC